This entry lists 16 T cell receptor beta chains sequenced from one sample in a study of blood T cell repertoires in COVID-19. The repertoire was sequenced with immunoSEQ multiplex PCR; TCRdb's copy has only in-frame clones and lacks some. The repertoire holds around 230,000 clones, 88% seen once, with about 2.5% in the top ten. Sequenced: PBMCs or T cells enriched from blood (not recorded which). These receptors all stem from a woman in her thirties or forties with acute COVID-19.

The chain carries TRBV14 and TRBJ2-7, with 8 bases identical to TRBD2. Losses at the gene ends were 6 bases for V and 0 bases for J; bases not matched to a gene: 4. The CDR3 spans 14 residues. CDR1 and CDR2 (germline): SGHDN, FVKESK. As DNA, the CDR3 is TGTGCCAGCAGTCCCAGCGGGAGCTCCTACGAGCAGTACGTC. Protein: CASSPSGSSYEQYV.

The rearrangement uses TRBV4-1 and TRBJ1-1; D call uncertain. From germline, CDR1 is MGHRA and CDR2 YSYEKL. The V end was cut by 1 base, the J end by 10 bases, with 19 bases between. This CDR3 has 15 amino acids. The chain's CDR3 is CASSQGLDWVPVAFF. In nucleotides, the CDR3 is TGCGCCAGCAGCCAAGGCCTAGACTGGGTTCCCGTAGCTTTCTTT.

The gene calls are TRBV15 and TRBJ2-7; tentatively, D is TRBD1 (6 bases). The CDR3 is made up of 14 amino acids. Germline loops: CDR1 LNHNV, CDR2 YYDKDF (reference sequence). Trimming left V 1 base short and J 1 base short, with 8 bases between. CDR3 in DNA: TGTGCCACCAGCAGAGGACAGGTATCCTACGAGCAGTACTTC. As protein: CATSRGQVSYEQYF. The full variable domain, in which reference TRBV15 and TRBJ2-7 provide the parts outside the CDR3, is DAMVIQNPRYQVTQFGKPVTLSCSQTLNHNVMYWYQQKSSQAPKLLFHYYDKDFNNEADTPDNFQSRRPNTSFCFLDIRSPGLGDTAMYLCATSRGQVSYEQYFGPGTRLTVT.

J is TRBJ2-3 and V is TRBV6-1, with 7 bases identical to TRBD2. V trimming: 4 bases; J trimming: 1 base; junction bases outside the gene matches: 20. CDR1 MNHNS and CDR2 SASEGT come from the germline V gene. This CDR3 is 20 amino acids long. The CDR3 reads CASSGLSEAGDSPGTDTQYF. Written as DNA, the CDR3 is TGTGCCAGCAGTGGCCTTTCGGAGGCGGGAGATAGCCCGGGCACAGATACGCAGTATTTT.

The gene calls are TRBV5-1 and TRBJ1-2; tentatively, D is TRBD1 (6 bases). The V gene's germline CDR1 is SGHRS and CDR2 YFSETQ. V was clipped by 0 bases and J by 4 bases, with 10 bases between them. The CDR3 contains 14 residues. The CDR3 nucleotides are TGCGCCAGCAGCTTGGGGGACACGCCCTATGGCTACACCTTC. Its translation is CASSLGDTPYGYTF.

The gene calls are TRBV21-1 and TRBJ1-1. TRBV21-1 is designated a pseudogene. CDR3 size: 14 residues. The CDR3 is CASPSGRPNTEAFF. CDR3 sequence (DNA): TGTGCCAGCCCCTCAGGGAGGCCGAACACTGAAGCTTTCTTT.

The chain joins TRBV19 to TRBJ1-2; 9 nucleotides agree with TRBD1. The CDR3 has 13 amino acids. The junction had 6 bases not matched to a gene; V was cut back by 8 bases and J by 5 bases. From germline, CDR1 is LNHDA and CDR2 SQIVND (reference sequence). The CDR3 nucleotides are TGTGCCAGTGGTACAGGGGGCGCGTATGGCTACACCTTC. Protein product: CASGTGGAYGYTF.

This sequence joins TRBV6-4 and TRBJ2-3; 8 bases fit TRBD2. Per the germline V gene, CDR1 is MRHNA and CDR2 is SNTAGT. With 8 bases clipped from V and 4 bases from J, the junction kept 5 bases outside the gene matches. This CDR3 spans 13 amino acids. The CDR3 nucleotides are TGTGCCAGCCGGGAGGGAGCCGCAGATACGCAGTATTTT. This gives the protein CASREGAADTQYF.

The chain joins TRBV3-1 (or the pseudogene TRBV3-2) to TRBJ1-1; D gene uncertain. CDR3 length: 11 residues. Germline V lookup: CDR1 LGHDT, CDR2 YNNKEL (reference sequence). Trimming stripped 3 bases from V and 8 bases from J, with 7 bases between. As DNA, the CDR3 is TGTGCCAGCAGCCAGAACAGCGAAGCTTTCTTT. Its protein is CASSQNSEAFF.

This chain connects TRBV2 to TRBJ2-2; 7 bases line up with TRBD1. The CDR3 is 15 amino acids. After removal of 5 bases from V and 7 bases from J, the junction contained 10 bases not matched to a gene. Germline V gene lookup returns CDR1 SNHLY and CDR2 FYNNEI. In nucleotides, the CDR3 is TGTGCCAGCAGTCGCGGACAGGCAGCAGGCGGGGAGCTGTTTTTT. It specifies CASSRGQAAGGELFF.

J is TRBJ2-1 and V is TRBV2; D is perhaps TRBD2 (5 bases). CDR1 is SNHLY, CDR2 FYNNEI, per germline. The CDR3 is 14 amino acids. V shed 4 bases and J shed 7 bases, with 14 bases lying between them. CDR3 sequence reads: CASSGRLPSNEQFF. CDR3 bases: TGTGCCAGCAGTGGCAGACTACCCTCAAATGAGCAGTTCTTC.

The rearrangement uses TRBV11-3 and TRBJ1-1; TRBD1 matches at 8 bases. Germline loops: CDR1 SGHNT, CDR2 YENEEA. This CDR3 contains 15 residues. J lost 2 bases, V lost 5 bases, and 7 bases had no gene match. For the CDR3, the DNA is TGTGCCAGCAGCCCCGAATCAGGGGGCAACACTGAAGCTTTCTTT. Amino acids: CASSPESGGNTEAFF.

CDR3 nucleotides: TGCGCCAGCAGCCTAGACGCCGGGACAGGCCGATCTAACACCTTC. Its translation is CASSLDAGTGRSNTF. The gene calls are TRBV4-1 and TRBJ1-2; 8 nucleotides line up with TRBD1. The CDR3 contains 15 residues. The germline CDR1 and CDR2 sequences are MGHRA and YSYEKL. Germline trimming cut 4 bases from V and 12 bases from J; bases unmatched to any gene: 16.

The chain employs TRBV12-3 or TRBV12-4 and TRBJ1-2; D is uncertain. The CDR3 consists of 13 residues. Trimming removed 4 bases from V and 10 bases from J, with 16 bases in between. CDR3 nucleotide sequence: TGTGCCAGCAGTTCCCTCCACTTCGTTCCCTACACCTTC. As protein: CASSSLHFVPYTF.

The V and J genes are TRBV27 and TRBJ1-1; the match to TRBD1 covers 9 bases. V shed 6 bases and J 6 bases; nucleotides not matched to a gene: 8. Per germline, CDR1 MNHEY and CDR2 SMNVEV (reference sequence). There are 14 residues in the CDR3. DNA of the CDR3: TGTGCCAGCAGGTCCCTGGGACAGGGCGCTGAAGCTTTCTTT. Translating it yields CASRSLGQGAEAFF.

This chain links TRBV5-1 with TRBJ2-3; no clear D. The germline V gene encodes CDR1 SGHRS and CDR2 YFSETQ. With 4 bases removed from V and 1 base from J, the gap between germline ends came to 4 bases. This CDR3 spans 12 amino acids. CDR3 DNA sequence: TGCGCCAGCAGCCCCGGCACAGATACGCAGTATTTT. The encoded protein is CASSPGTDTQYF.